A single sample gave rise to the 6 T cell receptor beta chains below, sequenced in a study of cytomegalovirus exposure and HLA in healthy donors (dated by TCRdb to the late 2010s). The library was made by the immunoSEQ multiplex PCR assay. A mixture of 60 forward primers for TCR Vbeta segments and 13 reverse primers for TCR Jbeta segments was used in the multiplex PCR. The clones in this table, taken by TCRdb from immuneACCESS, are in-frame only. Not every clone is retained; where verified, under half of the shortfall comes from an unresolved V gene, and the cause of the rest is unknown. Present in this sample are around 170,000 clones, over 70% of which were seen just once. The leading ten clones occupy 1.3% of the sample. Sequenced input: PBMCs. These receptors all come from a man in his fifties or sixties in good health and CMV-seropositive.

The chain combines TRBV29-1 with TRBJ2-1; the D is unclear. CDR3 length equals 13 residues. V dropped 5 bases and J dropped 4 bases, with 12 bases sitting between them. Germline V gene data show CDR1 as SQVTM and CDR2 as ANQGSEA. The CDR3 spells CSVLPPLYNEQFF. CDR3 nucleotides: TGCAGCGTTTTACCGCCACTTTACAATGAGCAGTTCTTC.

CDR3 coding DNA: TGTGCCAGTAATCCGACAGCCGGAACCTACGAGCAGTACTTC. It codes for CASNPTAGTYEQYF. The genes are TRBV11-2 and TRBJ2-7; possibly TRBD1 for D (5 bases). This CDR3 is 14 amino acids long. Germline V gene data show CDR1 as SGHAT and CDR2 as FQNNGV. V lost 9 bases to trimming and J lost 2 bases, with 17 bases between them.

V gene TRBV11-2 combines with J gene TRBJ2-5; 7 bases agree with TRBD2. Germline CDR1 SGHAT, CDR2 FQNNGV. The CDR3 spans 14 residues. The V and J ends lost 1 base and 9 bases, in that order; junction bases with no gene match: 8. The DNA of the CDR3 is TGTGCCAGCAGCTTAGGAGCGGGGCCTCGGGCCCAGTACTTC. It codes for CASSLGAGPRAQYF. Complete variable domain (other parts from reference TRBV11-2 and TRBJ2-5): EAGVAQSPRYKIIEKRQSVAFWCNPISGHATLYWYQQILGQGPKLLIQFQNNGVVDDSQLPKDRFSAERLKGVDSTLKIQPAKLEDSAVYLCASSLGAGPRAQYFGPGTRLLVL.

This rearrangement joins TRBV29-1 to TRBJ1-1, with unresolved D. The CDR3 sequence is 12 residues long. Germline-derived CDR1 and CDR2 are SQVTM and ANQGSEA. V was trimmed by 3 bases and J by 1 base, leaving 6 bases between them. CDR3 in amino acids: CSVEATNTEAFF. DNA for the CDR3: TGCAGCGTTGAGGCAACGAACACTGAAGCTTTCTTT.

This clone was counted once. This chain uses TRBV9 with TRBJ2-7; D not resolved. The CDR3 covers 14 residues. V lost 0 bases and J lost 4, with 11 bases in between. The V gene's germline CDR1 is SGDLS and CDR2 YYNGEE. The CDR3 loop is CASSVADGRYEQYF. The CDR3 DNA sequence: TGTGCCAGCAGCGTAGCCGATGGGCGATACGAGCAGTACTTC.

The chain carries TRBV7-2 and TRBJ2-1; 10 nucleotides agree with TRBD2. The V segment lost 5 bases and the J segment 4 bases; nucleotides outside the gene matches: 5. The CDR3 consists of 15 residues. Germline V CDR1 and CDR2: SGHTA, FQGNSA. CDR3 bases: TGTGCCAGCAGCGTTGAACTAGCGGGGTACAATGAGCAGTTCTTC. Amino acids: CASSVELAGYNEQFF.